The sequence of this TCR beta chain was determined in a study of OX40 agonist ivuxolimab in advanced cancers. Regarding this clone: Its antigen is currently unknown.

Data came from immunoSEQ multiplex PCR; TCRdb stores just in-frame clones and leaves some out. The profile covers about 100,000 clones, with roughly 90% appearing a single time and more than 5.5% taken by the ten largest. General study points: Antigen specificity was not determined for the expanded peripheral T cells. Clonal expansion by week 6 occurred in CD4+ and CD8+ blood T cells (at 0.1 to 3.0 mg/kg). Certain nonresponders likewise exhibited a low normalized T-cell clonal expansion. CD8+ T cells were the subset that, on average, had more expanded clones than CD4+.

The germline gives CDR1 MNHEY, CDR2 SVGAGI. The CDR3 extends over 14 amino acids. Deletions cut 1 base from V and 0 bases from J, with 7 bases between. Sequenced material: CD4+ or CD8+ T cells sorted from blood, taken in a trial of the OX40 agonist ivuxolimab. The rearrangement joins TRBV6-5 to TRBJ2-7, with D uncertain. The receptor was isolated from an adult with an advanced solid tumor such as melanoma, head and neck, liver or kidney cancer. CDR3 DNA: TGTGCCAGCAGTTACTGGGGTGGCTCCTACGAGCAGTACTTC. Protein: CASSYWGGSYEQYF.